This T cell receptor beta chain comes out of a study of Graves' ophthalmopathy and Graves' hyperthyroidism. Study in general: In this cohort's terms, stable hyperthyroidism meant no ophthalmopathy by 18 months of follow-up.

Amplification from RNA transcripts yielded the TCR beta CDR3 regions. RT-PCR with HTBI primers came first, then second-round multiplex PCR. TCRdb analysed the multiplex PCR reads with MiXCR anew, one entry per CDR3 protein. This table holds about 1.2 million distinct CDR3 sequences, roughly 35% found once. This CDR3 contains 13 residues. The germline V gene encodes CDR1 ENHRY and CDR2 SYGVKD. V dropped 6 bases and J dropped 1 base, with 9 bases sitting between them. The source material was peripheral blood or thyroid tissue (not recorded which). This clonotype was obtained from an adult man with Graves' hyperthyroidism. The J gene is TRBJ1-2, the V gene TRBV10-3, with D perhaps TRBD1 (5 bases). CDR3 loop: CAISGQGNYGYTF. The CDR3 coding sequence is TGTGCCATCAGCGGTCAGGGTAACTATGGCTACACCTTC.